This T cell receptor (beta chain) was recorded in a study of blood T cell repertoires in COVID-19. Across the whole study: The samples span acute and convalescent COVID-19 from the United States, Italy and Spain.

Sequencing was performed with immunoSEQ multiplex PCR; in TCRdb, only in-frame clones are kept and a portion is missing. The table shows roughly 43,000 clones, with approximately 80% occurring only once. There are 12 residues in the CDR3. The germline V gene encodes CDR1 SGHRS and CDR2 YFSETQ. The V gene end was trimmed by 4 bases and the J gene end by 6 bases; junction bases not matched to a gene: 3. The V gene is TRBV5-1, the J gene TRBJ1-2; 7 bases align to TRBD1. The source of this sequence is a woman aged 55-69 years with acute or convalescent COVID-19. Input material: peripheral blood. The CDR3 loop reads CASSPTGDGYTF. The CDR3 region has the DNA TGCGCCAGCAGCCCTACAGGGGATGGCTACACCTTC.